The 5 T cell receptor beta chains below all came from one sample that was sequenced in a study of regulatory T cells in long-lasting Graves disease. Time point in this sample: newly diagnosed GD, antithyroid drugs for less than 3 months. From RNA extracted from PBMCs, the TCR library was made. Building the TCR beta libraries relied on iRepertoire HTBI primers, and CDR3 regions underwent Arm-PCR. TCRdb re-derived calls from the multiplex PCR reads in MiXCR, one entry per CDR3 protein. The sample holds some 500,000 distinct CDR3 sequences, roughly 12% seen once. These data also featured in a second study, about T cells in Graves' hyperthyroidism and ophthalmopathy.

Sample: peripheral blood mononuclear cells (PBMCs), taken at new diagnosis, from a patient treated with antithyroid drugs. Every receptor here comes from a man aged 30-40 years with Graves disease.

DNA of the CDR3: TGTGCCAGCCGCGGGACAGGAAAAAACATTCAGTACTTC. Translated: CASRGTGKNIQYF. The chain employs TRBV14 and TRBJ2-4, with 8 nucleotides matching TRBD1. The CDR3 runs to 13 residues. CDR1 is SGHDN and CDR2 is FVKESK in the germline V gene. The V and J ends lost 8 bases and 4 bases, in that order; junction bases with no gene match: 4.

A note on this clonotype: Germline and junction disagree at one end, which may indicate a read error. The chain has TRBV10-3 and TRBJ2-3; 15 positions match TRBD2. The V gene's germline CDR1 is ENHRY and CDR2 SYGVKD. There are 19 residues in the CDR3. The CDR3 nucleotides read TGTGCCATCAGGACCTCTGGACTAGCGGGAGGGCCTGGCACAGATGCGCAGTATTTT. This sequence encodes CAIRTSGLAGGPGTDAQYF.

This clonotype was picked up many times. This rearrangement joins TRBV12-3 or TRBV12-4 to TRBJ1-1; D perhaps matches TRBD1 (6 bases). V lost 6 bases and J 7 bases, leaving 12 bases between the germline ends. This CDR3 region has 12 residues. CDR3 nucleotide sequence: TGTGCCAGCAGCGCCGGGACATTTGAAGCTTTCTTT. Its translation: CASSAGTFEAFF.

This chain connects TRBV9 to TRBJ2-2; maybe TRBD1 (5 bases). The CDR3 totals 14 residues. Trimming left V 1 base short and J 6 bases short, with 10 bases between. Germline V gene data show CDR1 as SGDLS and CDR2 as YYNGEE. The CDR3 nucleotides are TGTGCCAGCAGCGTAATGGACACGCCCGGGGAGCTGTTTTTT. This sequence encodes CASSVMDTPGELFF.

This clonotype has ten or more counts. The junction and the germline gene differ at one end; a read error may be behind it. This chain links TRBV12-3 or TRBV12-4 with TRBJ2-3; D possibly corresponds to TRBD2 (5 bases). This CDR3 has 13 amino acids. CDR3 residues: CASSLARTDTQYF. In DNA, the CDR3 is TGTGCCAGCAGCTTAGCGCGGACAGATACGCAGTATTTT.